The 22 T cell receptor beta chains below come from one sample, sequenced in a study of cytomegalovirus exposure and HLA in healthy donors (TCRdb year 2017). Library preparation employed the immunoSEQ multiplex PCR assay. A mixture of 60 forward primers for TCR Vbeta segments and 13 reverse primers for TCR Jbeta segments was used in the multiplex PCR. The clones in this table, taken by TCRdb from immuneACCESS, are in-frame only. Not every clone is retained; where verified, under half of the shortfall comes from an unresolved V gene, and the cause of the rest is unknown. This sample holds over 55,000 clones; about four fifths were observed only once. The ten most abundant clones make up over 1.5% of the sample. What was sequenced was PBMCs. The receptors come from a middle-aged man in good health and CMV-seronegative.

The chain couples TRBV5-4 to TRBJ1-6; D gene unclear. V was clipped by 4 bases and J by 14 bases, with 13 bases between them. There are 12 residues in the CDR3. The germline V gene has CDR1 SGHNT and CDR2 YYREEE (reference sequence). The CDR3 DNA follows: TGTGCCAGCAGCCTCCGGTTCGGGTCCCTCCACTTT. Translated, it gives CASSLRFGSLHF.

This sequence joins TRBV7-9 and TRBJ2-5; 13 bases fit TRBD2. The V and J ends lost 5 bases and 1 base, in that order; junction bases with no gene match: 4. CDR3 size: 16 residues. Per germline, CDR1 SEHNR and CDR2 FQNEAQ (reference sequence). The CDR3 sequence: CASSPGLAGSQETQYF. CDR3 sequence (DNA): TGTGCCAGCAGCCCGGGACTAGCGGGGTCCCAAGAGACCCAGTACTTC. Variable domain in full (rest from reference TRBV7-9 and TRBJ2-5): DTGVSQNPRHKITKRGQNVTFRCDPISEHNRLYWYRQTLGQGPEFLTYFQNEAQLEKSRLLSDRFSAERPKGSFSTLEIQRTEQGDSAMYLCASSPGLAGSQETQYFGPGTRLLVL.

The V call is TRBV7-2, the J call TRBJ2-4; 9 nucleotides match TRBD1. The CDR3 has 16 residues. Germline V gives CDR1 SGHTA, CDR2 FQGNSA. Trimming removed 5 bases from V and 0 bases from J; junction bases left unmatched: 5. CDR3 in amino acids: CASSDWDRVAKNIQYF. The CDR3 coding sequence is TGTGCCAGCAGCGACTGGGACAGGGTAGCCAAAAACATTCAGTACTTC.

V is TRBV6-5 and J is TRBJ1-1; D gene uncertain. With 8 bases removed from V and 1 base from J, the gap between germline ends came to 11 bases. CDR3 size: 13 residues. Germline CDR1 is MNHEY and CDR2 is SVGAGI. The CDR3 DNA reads TGTGCCAGCTATCTCGAGAGGAACACTGAAGCTTTCTTT. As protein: CASYLERNTEAFF.

CDR3 DNA: TGTGCCAGCAGTCAACCGGGACAGGCTAATGGCTACACCTTC. Its protein product is CASSQPGQANGYTF. The genes are TRBV25-1 and TRBJ1-2; TRBD1 aligns across 8 bases. CDR3 length: 14 residues. Germline values: CDR1 MGHDK, CDR2 SYGVNS. V was clipped by 5 bases and J by 6 bases; unmatched bases: 8.

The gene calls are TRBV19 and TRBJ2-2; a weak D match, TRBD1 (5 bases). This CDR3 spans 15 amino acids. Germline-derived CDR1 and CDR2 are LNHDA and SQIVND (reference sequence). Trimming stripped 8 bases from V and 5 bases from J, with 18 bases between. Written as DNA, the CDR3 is TGTGCCAGTCGCAACCCCCGGACAACTACCGGGGAGCTGTTTTTT. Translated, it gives CASRNPRTTTGELFF.

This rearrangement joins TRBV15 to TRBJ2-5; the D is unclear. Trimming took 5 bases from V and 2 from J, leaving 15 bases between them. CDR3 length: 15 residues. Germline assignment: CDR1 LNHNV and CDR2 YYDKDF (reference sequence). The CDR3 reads CATSRSTGFQETQYF. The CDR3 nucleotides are TGTGCCACCAGCCGTTCGACTGGATTTCAAGAGACCCAGTACTTC.

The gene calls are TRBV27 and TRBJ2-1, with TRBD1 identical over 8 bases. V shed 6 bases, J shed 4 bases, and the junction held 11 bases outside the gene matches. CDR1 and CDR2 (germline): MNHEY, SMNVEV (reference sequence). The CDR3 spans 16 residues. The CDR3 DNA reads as TGTGCCAGCAGCTCCCCCAGGGGGCGAGGATACAATGAGCAGTTCTTC. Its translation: CASSSPRGRGYNEQFF.

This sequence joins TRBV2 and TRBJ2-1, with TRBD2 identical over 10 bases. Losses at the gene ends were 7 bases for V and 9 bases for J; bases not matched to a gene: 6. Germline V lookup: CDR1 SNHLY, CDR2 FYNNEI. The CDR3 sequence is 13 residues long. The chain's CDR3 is CASKSSGGGEQFF. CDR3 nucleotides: TGTGCCAGCAAGTCTAGCGGGGGTGGTGAGCAGTTCTTC.

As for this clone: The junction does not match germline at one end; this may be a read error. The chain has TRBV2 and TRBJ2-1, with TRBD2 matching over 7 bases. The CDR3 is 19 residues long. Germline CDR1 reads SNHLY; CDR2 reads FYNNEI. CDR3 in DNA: TGTGCCAGCAGTCAAGCGGGGCCCCGGCTCCCAAGCTCCTACAATGAGCAGTTCTTC. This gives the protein CASSQAGPRLPSSYNEQFF.

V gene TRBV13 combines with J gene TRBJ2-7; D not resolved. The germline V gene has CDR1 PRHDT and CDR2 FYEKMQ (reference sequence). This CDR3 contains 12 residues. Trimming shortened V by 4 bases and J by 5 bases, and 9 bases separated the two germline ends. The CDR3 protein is CASSSLQDEQYF. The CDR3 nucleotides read TGTGCCAGCAGCTCACTTCAGGACGAGCAGTACTTC.

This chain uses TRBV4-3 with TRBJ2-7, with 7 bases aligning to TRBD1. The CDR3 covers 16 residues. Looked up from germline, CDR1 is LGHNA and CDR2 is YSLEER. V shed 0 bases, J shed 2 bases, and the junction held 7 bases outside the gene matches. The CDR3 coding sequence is TGCGCCAGCAGCCAAGATGTAGTGGGACAGACCTACGAGCAGTACTTC. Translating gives CASSQDVVGQTYEQYF.

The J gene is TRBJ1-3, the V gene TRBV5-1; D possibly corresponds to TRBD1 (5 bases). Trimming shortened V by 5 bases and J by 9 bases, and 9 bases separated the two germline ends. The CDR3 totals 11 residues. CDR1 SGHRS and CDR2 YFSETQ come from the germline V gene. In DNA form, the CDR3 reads TGCGCCAGCAGGGGACTTGGCACCATATATTTT. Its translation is CASRGLGTIYF.

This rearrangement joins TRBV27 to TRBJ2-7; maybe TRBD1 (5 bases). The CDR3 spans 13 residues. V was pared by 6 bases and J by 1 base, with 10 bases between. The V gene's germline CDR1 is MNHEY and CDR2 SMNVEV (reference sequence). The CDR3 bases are TGTGCCAGCAGGGGGCACGGATCCTACGAGCAGTACGTC. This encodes CASRGHGSYEQYV.

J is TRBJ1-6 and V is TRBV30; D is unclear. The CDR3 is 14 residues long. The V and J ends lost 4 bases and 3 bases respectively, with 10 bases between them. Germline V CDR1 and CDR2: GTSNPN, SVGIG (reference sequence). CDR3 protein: CAWIQQNYNSPLHF. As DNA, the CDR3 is TGTGCCTGGATTCAACAGAACTATAATTCACCCCTCCACTTT.

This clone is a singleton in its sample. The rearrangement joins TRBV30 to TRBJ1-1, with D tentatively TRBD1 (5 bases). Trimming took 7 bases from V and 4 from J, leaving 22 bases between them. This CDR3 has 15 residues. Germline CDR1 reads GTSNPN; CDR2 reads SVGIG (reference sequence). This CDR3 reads CASPAGRGSGTEAFF. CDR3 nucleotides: TGTGCCTCCCCGGCCGGGAGGGGATCGGGCACTGAAGCTTTCTTT.

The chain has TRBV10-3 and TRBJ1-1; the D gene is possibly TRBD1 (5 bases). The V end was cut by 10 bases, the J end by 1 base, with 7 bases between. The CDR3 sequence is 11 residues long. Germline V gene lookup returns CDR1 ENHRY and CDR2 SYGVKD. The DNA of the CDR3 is TGTGCCACCGGGGGGAACACTGAAGCTTTCTTT. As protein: CATGGNTEAFF.

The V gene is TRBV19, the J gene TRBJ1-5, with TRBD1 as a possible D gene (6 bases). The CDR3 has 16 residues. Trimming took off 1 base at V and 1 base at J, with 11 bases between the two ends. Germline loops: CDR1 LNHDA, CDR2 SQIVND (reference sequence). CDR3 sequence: CASSIVGGASNQPQHF. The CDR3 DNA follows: TGTGCCAGTAGTATAGTGGGGGGGGCGAGCAATCAGCCCCAGCATTTT.

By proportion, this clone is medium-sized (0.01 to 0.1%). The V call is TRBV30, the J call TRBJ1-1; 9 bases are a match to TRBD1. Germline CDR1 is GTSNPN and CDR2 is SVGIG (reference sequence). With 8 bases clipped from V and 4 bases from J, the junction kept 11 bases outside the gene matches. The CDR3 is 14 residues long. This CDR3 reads CAHKHETGGTEAFF. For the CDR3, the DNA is TGTGCCCACAAACACGAGACAGGGGGCACTGAAGCTTTCTTT.

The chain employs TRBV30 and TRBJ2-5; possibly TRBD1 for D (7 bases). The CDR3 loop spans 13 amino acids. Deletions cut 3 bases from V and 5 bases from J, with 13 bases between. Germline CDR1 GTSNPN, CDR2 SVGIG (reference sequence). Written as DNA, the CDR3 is TGTGCCTGGAGAGGAGGGGGCGCGGAGACCCAGTACTTC. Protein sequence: CAWRGGGAETQYF.

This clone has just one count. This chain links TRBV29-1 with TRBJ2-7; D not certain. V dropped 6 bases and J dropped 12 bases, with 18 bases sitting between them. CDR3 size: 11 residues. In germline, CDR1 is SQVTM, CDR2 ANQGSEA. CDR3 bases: TGCAGCGTGAAAGAGGTCGACCGGTGGTACTTC. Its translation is CSVKEVDRWYF.

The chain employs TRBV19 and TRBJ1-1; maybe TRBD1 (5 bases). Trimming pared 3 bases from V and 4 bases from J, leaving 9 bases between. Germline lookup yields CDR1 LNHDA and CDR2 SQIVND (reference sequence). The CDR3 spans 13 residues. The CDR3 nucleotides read TGTGCCAGTAGTATCGCAGGGTTCACTGAAGCTTTCTTT. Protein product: CASSIAGFTEAFF.